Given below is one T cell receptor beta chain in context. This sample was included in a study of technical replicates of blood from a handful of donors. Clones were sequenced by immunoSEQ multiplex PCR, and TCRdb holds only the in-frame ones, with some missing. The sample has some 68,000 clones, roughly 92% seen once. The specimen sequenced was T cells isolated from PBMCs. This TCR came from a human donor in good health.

The DNA for the CDR3 is TGTGCCTGGAGTCCGGAGCGGGAGTTATCTTACTACGAGCAGTACTTC. It yields the protein CAWSPERELSYYEQYF. The chain is built from TRBV30 and TRBJ2-7; 8 bases map to TRBD2. The length of the CDR3 is 16 residues. V lost 2 bases, J lost 3 bases, and 12 bases stayed unmatched. Germline-derived CDR1 and CDR2 are GTSNPN and SVGIG (reference sequence).